This T cell receptor beta chain derives from a study of cytomegalovirus exposure and HLA in healthy donors (dated by TCRdb to about 2017). A note on the overall study: According to an earlier analysis of around 600 of the donors, 150 million to 200 million T cells yielded 90 million to 130 million unique TCR beta sequences and around 300 Gb of sequence data. An early release that covered fewer than 800 HLA-typed donors contained about 300 gigabases of sequencing data and 85 million to 100 million unique TCR sequences. Of the roughly 400 genotyped donors, over 70% fell in the genetic ancestry cluster associated with self-reported Caucasian donors. The study aimed to test whether signatures of past pathogen exposure could be identified by cataloging public T cell receptors. The study used immunosequencing to profile the T cell repertoires of around 600 subjects and linked those repertoires to cytomegalovirus serostatus. Along with the approximately 670-subject first cohort, a separate validation cohort of around 120 different subjects was used. The study combined high-throughput TCR immunosequencing, statistical association of individual TCRs with disease status, and machine learning to predict cytomegalovirus infection status. A later analysis re-analyzed previously published TCR beta repertoires from 600 to 850 donors and added high-resolution HLA genotyping to study TCR occurrence patterns. Rather than using new phenotypic data, the later analysis identified candidate immune exposures from TCR beta sequences and from how often those sequences occurred across donors. An earlier analysis of some 500 of the donors used high-throughput TCR beta sequencing to judge whether each TCR beta V gene segment behaved as functional or pseudogenic. Alongside the repertoire data, information on donor age, sex, ethnicity and CMV serostatus was compiled. A later genetic analysis took genome-wide SNP genotypes for about 55% of the roughly 670 donors and used that subset as a discovery cohort. Every repertoire in the discovery cohort had been generated on one and the same sequencing platform. Both class I and class II loci were covered by HLA typing, at four-digit resolution. Typing coverage varied by locus: about 629-630 donors for A, B, C, DRB1 and DQB1; 522 for DQA1; nearly 610 for DPA1; approximately 490 for DPB1. A few DR-DQ haplotypes were treated as single units for association and clustering because of strong linkage in the cohort. Among 300 to 500 genotyped donors of the cohort, an average of approximately 240,000 unique TCR beta nucleotide sequences was sequenced per donor, of which about 19% were non-productive. Results the study describes overall, beyond this receptor: According to a later analysis, TCR association rates differed among HLA loci, with DRB1 alleles showing the most associated TCRs and HLA-C alleles showing the fewest. CMV serostatus was the only immune exposure information available for the cohort. In a later analysis, most CMV-associated TCR beta chains were found to appear HLA-restricted, with HLA associations seemingly driven largely by CMV exposure. Broadly in line with IMGT annotations, most TCR beta V segments showed up in productive rearrangements about 87% or about 30% of the time in an earlier analysis of several hundred of the donors. Because counts were too low, fewer than 20 rarely observed V segments, including chromosome 9 orphons, were excluded from the earlier analysis of about 500 of the donors. When HLA alleles, especially DR and DQ, strongly co-occurred, attributing TCR associations to individual alleles was difficult. Because some donors lacked HLA typing at each locus, the association tests relied only on the typed subset. In vitro tests confirmed that three of the cytomegalovirus-associated TCR beta chains recognize cytomegalovirus antigens. In a later analysis, HLA-associated TCR beta chains showed more clonal expansion and lower generation probabilities than non-associated chains that were equally common. Cytomegalovirus status was reported to be diagnosed by the classifier with high specificity and sensitivity in both the original and validation cohorts. In a later genetic analysis, fewer N-insertions in productive TCRs were reported among donors in an Asian-associated ancestry cluster than the roughly 640-donor mean. The study gave a list of about 170 TCR beta chains associated with cytomegalovirus. According to a later analysis, parvovirus B19, influenza, CMV and Epstein-Barr virus appeared linked to several top co-occurrence clusters. Roughly uniform sequencing depth across donors was assumed in presence/absence analyses, although this assumption may not hold. A cluster of highly shared sequence variants was judged likely to represent a technical artifact of the sequencing pipeline. The cohort was sequenced for TCR beta chains only, and without alpha or paired-chain data the features that could be detected were limited. While some public TCRs were present in many individuals, most TCR sequences turned up only very rarely across donors. In a later genetic analysis, a missense DCLRE1C variant was associated with V-gene and J-gene trimming of TCR beta chains, and the association was replicated in an independent cohort. At a false discovery rate of 0.05, a later analysis linked some 17,000 TCR beta sequences to specific HLA alleles. The authors suggested that the approach could potentially be extended to other disease states and immunological phenotypes. A further reported finding was that TCR beta sequences accurately predicted the HLA-A and HLA-B alleles for most subjects in the first cohort. Linkage disequilibrium might explain the correlated functional status among segregating V segments, but an unknown experimental factor could not be ruled out.

The library was generated by the immunoSEQ multiplex PCR assay. A mixture of 60 forward primers for TCR Vbeta segments and 13 reverse primers for TCR Jbeta segments was used in the multiplex PCR. Amplification of the CDR3 region of rearranged TCR beta genes was performed with a multiplex PCR assay on genomic DNA. Amplified TCR beta libraries were sequenced as 87-base-pair reads on the Illumina HiSeq System. In the authors' own workflow: A later analysis counted tens of millions of unique TCR beta chains across the approximately 700 repertoires, and 9.5 million to 11 million of these chains were shared by at least two donors. To remove PCR and sequencing errors, raw reads were error-corrected and collapsed into unique sequences using a nearest-neighbor algorithm that merged closely related sequences. To assign V, D and J gene segments, CDR3 sequences were aligned to IMGT reference sequences. For a sequence to be retained, a match of at least six nucleotides to both a V gene segment and a J gene segment was required. Rearrangements were called productive when the CDR3 lacked stop codons and stayed in frame with V and J; all others were non-productive. Following IMGT convention, CDR3 was defined as the stretch from the second conserved V-encoded cysteine up to the conserved J-encoded phenylalanine. In an earlier analysis of 550 to 650 of the donors, sequences lacking an unambiguous match to a single V gene segment were excluded. An earlier analysis of 587 of the donors classified V segments as functional when productive rearrangements were above 56.7% and as segregating when the standard deviation between donors was above 5%. To diagnose cytomegalovirus status from the catalog of TCR beta chain sequences, a statistical classification framework was built. V and J gene assignment, in a later analysis, came from comparing TCR nucleotide sequences with IMGT/GENE-DB human TR gene sequences. Using the TCRdist pipeline, a later analysis assigned CDR3 sequences along with most-parsimonious VDJ recombination scenarios. In a later analysis, every TCR beta chain was defined by the combination of its CDR3 amino acid sequence and its V-gene family, and reads without a unique V-gene family were dropped. To address suspected cross-contamination and a sequencing artifact, a later analysis removed under 600 highly shared, low-generation-probability nucleotide sequences. In a later analysis, a clonal expansion index was calculated for each public chain from normalized within-repertoire ranks of inferred template counts. Generation probabilities in a later analysis came from a VDJ recombination model fitted to out-of-frame rearrangements, and those results were checked against IGoR. Hypergeometric tests were used in a later analysis to score TCR-TCR, TCR-HLA and TCR-CMV co-occurrence, with a repertoire-size bias correction applied to the TCR pairs. False discovery rates were estimated in a later analysis by permuting HLA or CMV assignments 20 times. In a later analysis, co-occurring TCRs were grouped using DBSCAN, with TCRdist sequence similarity added in when clustering inside HLA-allele-positive subsets. Co-occurrence clustering excluded repertoires with fewer than 30,000 or more than 120,000 public chains, plus five with anomalous nucleotide sharing. TCRdb stores this immuneACCESS table with in-frame sequences only. Part of the clones is absent; in the studies checked, under half of the shortfall reflects unresolved V genes, and no reason is known for the rest. V, J and clone size were drawn from that table, and D and trimming were deduced from the DNA. This sample lists roughly 110,000 clones; 70% to 80% were detected once. The ten biggest clones cover more than 10% of the sample.

With respect to this clone: There is no known antigen for this receptor. No clone much larger than this one lies a single base away; base qualities are absent.

In total, over 600 healthy bone marrow donors made up the cohort. At the time of sampling, all cohort members were nominally healthy, though unrecorded immune exposures were likely present. The donor was CMV seropositive and belonged to the group of 250 to 300 seropositive cohort members. A peripheral blood sample was collected from each donor, and TCR beta sequencing was performed on peripheral blood mononuclear cells. Genomic DNA extraction from the blood cell samples was performed with the Qiagen DNeasy Blood Extraction Kit. Sample: PBMCs. This TCR was recovered from a woman in her forties in good health and CMV-seropositive.

The CDR3 is CASGGASTDTQYF. The DNA sequence reads TGTGCCAGCGGGGGGGCTAGCACAGATACGCAGTATTTT. In this chain, TRBV6-5 is recombined with TRBJ2-3; the D gene is perhaps TRBD2, on 7 matching bases. The CDR3, from cysteine to phenylalanine, totals 13 residues. The sequence is cut down to CDR3 DNA, 39 bases in frame from base 1. V was cut back by 8 bases and J by 0 bases, leaving a gap of 9 bases between them. CDR1 is given as MNHEY and CDR2 as SVGAGI, both from the germline V gene.